This T cell receptor (beta chain) was sequenced for a study of CD8 T cells in Susac syndrome. In contrast to the negatively isolated CD8+ and CD4+ T cells, TEMRA cells were FACS-enriched. The RNA, roughly 0.45 to 1 ug, was put through reverse transcription using random hexamers. TCRdb reprocessed the immunoSEQ multiplex PCR reads via MiXCR and lists one record per CDR3 protein. The sample lists 150,000 to 200,000 distinct CDR3 sequences; 90% to 95% were seen once. The CDR3 has 15 amino acids. Trimming took 3 bases from V and 3 from J, leaving 15 bases between them. Germline V CDR1 and CDR2: SGHDT, YYEEEE.

V gene TRBV5-6 combines with J gene TRBJ1-2; D call uncertain. The clonotype was recovered from a human donor in good health. Sample: CD4+ T cells from PBMCs. CDR3 coding DNA: TGTGCCAGCAGCTCACCGGGCCCCAGTTACTATGGCTACACCTTC. It encodes CASSSPGPSYYGYTF.